This TCR beta chain comes out of a study of cytomegalovirus exposure and HLA in healthy donors. Researchers ran the PCR with 60 Vbeta and 13 Jbeta primers. TCRdb's table, derived via immunoSEQ multiplex PCR, lists solely in-frame clones and lacks some. Here the sample spans 150,000 to 180,000 clones, roughly 74% being singletons. V trimming: 0 bases; J trimming: 3 bases; junction bases outside the gene matches: 15. Germline V gene sequence: CDR1 MGHRA, CDR2 YSYEKL. The CDR3 is made up of 19 amino acids. The chain is built from TRBV4-1 and TRBJ2-7; TRBD2 matches 9 bases. This clonotype was sampled from a man between 18 and 29 years old in good health and CMV-seronegative. Sequenced: PBMCs. The CDR3 loop is CASSQDSRSSGGPFYEQYV. Written as DNA, the CDR3 is TGCGCCAGCAGCCAAGATTCGCGGAGTAGCGGGGGACCTTTCTACGAGCAGTACGTC.